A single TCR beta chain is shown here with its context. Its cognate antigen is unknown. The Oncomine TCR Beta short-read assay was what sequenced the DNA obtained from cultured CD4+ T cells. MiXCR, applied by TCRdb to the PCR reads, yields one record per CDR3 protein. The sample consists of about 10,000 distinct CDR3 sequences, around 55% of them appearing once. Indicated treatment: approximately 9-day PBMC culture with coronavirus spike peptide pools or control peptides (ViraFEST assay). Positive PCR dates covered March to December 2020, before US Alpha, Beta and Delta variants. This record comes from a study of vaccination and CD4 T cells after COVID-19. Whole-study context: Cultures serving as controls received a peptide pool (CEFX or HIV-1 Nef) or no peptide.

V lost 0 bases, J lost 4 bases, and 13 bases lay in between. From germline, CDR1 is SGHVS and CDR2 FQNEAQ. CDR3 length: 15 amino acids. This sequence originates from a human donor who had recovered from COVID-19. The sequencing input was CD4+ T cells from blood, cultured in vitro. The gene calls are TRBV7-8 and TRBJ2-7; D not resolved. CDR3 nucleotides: TGTGCCAGCAGCTTAGCAGGAACCGCTTCTTACGAGCAGTACTTC. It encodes CASSLAGTASYEQYF.